This T cell receptor beta chain was documented in a study of T cells in Graves' hyperthyroidism and ophthalmopathy. RNA transcripts provided the source from which TCR beta CDR3 regions were amplified. An initial round of RT-PCR targeting the TCR CDR3 relied on the HTBI primer set. MiXCR, run by TCRdb on the multiplex PCR reads, gives a single entry per CDR3 protein. The sample contains 300,000 to 400,000 distinct CDR3 sequences, approximately 15% of which appear only once. Germline CDR1 is SGHDN and CDR2 is FVKESK. V was pared by 0 bases and J by 7 bases, with 6 bases of the junction left unmatched. The CDR3 runs 15 residues.

The sequenced material came from blood. The chain uses TRBV14 and TRBJ2-1; 7 bases align to TRBD1. This receptor was taken from a woman aged 25 to 39 with Graves' hyperthyroidism. The CDR3 nucleotides read TGTGCCAGCAGCCAAGATAGAGGGGGCTGGAATGAGCAGTTCTTC. This gives the protein CASSQDRGGWNEQFF.